Below, 30 T cell receptor beta chains from the same sample are listed, as sequenced in a study of blood T cell repertoires in COVID-19. Profiled with immunoSEQ multiplex PCR; TCRdb holds only in-frame clones, not every one. The data show under 45,000 clones, approximately 88% seen once. The sequenced sample was peripheral blood. The source of these receptors is a human donor in a cohort sampled during active COVID-19.

This clone was seen only a few times. The chain is built from TRBV18 and TRBJ1-2; no clear D gene. The germline V and J ends were trimmed by 0 bases and 4 bases, with 9 bases remaining between them. The CDR3 covers 14 residues. CDR1 and CDR2 from the germline V gene are KGHSH and LQKENI. DNA for the CDR3: TGTGCCAGCTCACCACCGCTCATGAGCTATGGCTACACCTTC. This encodes CASSPPLMSYGYTF.

This clone appeared a single time. This chain joins TRBV7-9 and TRBJ1-2; tentatively, D is TRBD1 (6 bases). Germline lookup yields CDR1 SEHNR and CDR2 FQNEAQ (reference sequence). Trimming took 5 bases from V and 6 from J, leaving 22 bases between them. The CDR3 sequence is 16 residues long. CDR3 in amino acids: CASSTRPEGGSHGYTF. In DNA form, the CDR3 reads TGTGCCAGCAGCACACGACCTGAAGGGGGTTCCCATGGCTACACCTTC.

J is TRBJ2-2 and V is TRBV21-1; TRBD1 was called by the table and not checked on the DNA. TRBV21-1 is annotated as a pseudogene. The CDR3 covers 19 residues. CDR3 sequence (DNA): TGTGCCAGCAGCAAAGGTAACGCCTCATACAGGGGGCAAGCCGGGGAGCTGTTTTTT. The encoded protein is CASSKGNASYRGQAGELFF.

The V gene is TRBV28, the J gene TRBJ2-7; maybe TRBD1 (6 bases). In germline, CDR1 is MDHEN, CDR2 SYDVKM. The V and J ends lost 3 bases and 2 bases respectively, with 14 bases between them. The CDR3 is made up of 15 amino acids. The CDR3 DNA sequence: TGTGCCAGCAGTTTTCGTCCAGGGGAACCCTACGAGCAGTACTTC. This translates into CASSFRPGEPYEQYF.

The genes are TRBV28 and TRBJ2-1, with TRBD2 identical over 11 bases. The CDR3 runs to 15 residues. Trimming cost V 2 bases and J 10 bases; bases outside gene matches: 7. Germline V lookup: CDR1 MDHEN, CDR2 SYDVKM. In DNA form, the CDR3 reads TGTGCCAGCAGTTTAGGCACTAGCGGGAGTGTAGAGCAGTTCTTC. Its protein product is CASSLGTSGSVEQFF.

The chain recombines TRBV18 with TRBJ2-5; the D is unclear. Germline V CDR1 and CDR2: KGHSH, LQKENI. V gave up 3 bases and J gave up 2 bases, with 10 bases separating them. The CDR3 runs 14 residues. CDR3 sequence: CASSPWQIQETQYF. Here the CDR3 DNA reads TGTGCCAGCTCACCGTGGCAGATACAAGAGACCCAGTACTTC.

The V gene is TRBV2, the J gene TRBJ2-7, with D maybe TRBD2 (5 bases). Germline values: CDR1 SNHLY, CDR2 FYNNEI. Trimming took off 7 bases at V and 3 bases at J, with 13 bases between the two ends. The CDR3 has 13 residues. The CDR3 sequence is CASITGLSYEQYF. The CDR3 DNA reads as TGTGCCAGCATAACGGGATTAAGCTACGAGCAGTACTTC.

The chain is built from TRBV7-6 and TRBJ2-7; 13 bases are a match to TRBD2. With V trimmed by 5 bases and J by 1 base, 5 bases remained unmatched. Germline V gene sequence: CDR1 SGHVS, CDR2 FNYEAQ. This CDR3 spans 16 amino acids. In DNA form, the CDR3 reads TGTGCCAGCAGCCTCTCGACTAGCGGGGGGTCCTACGAGCAGTACTTC. Amino acids: CASSLSTSGGSYEQYF.

The chain combines TRBV6-5 with TRBJ2-7; 9 bases fit TRBD1. Germline-derived CDR1 and CDR2 are MNHEY and SVGAGI. After removal of 2 bases from V and 6 bases from J, the junction contained 5 bases not matched to a gene. The CDR3 consists of 14 residues. CDR3 in amino acids: CASSYPRQGVEQYF. The DNA of the CDR3 is TGTGCCAGCAGTTACCCCCGACAGGGGGTCGAGCAGTACTTC.

The V and J genes are TRBV19 and TRBJ2-7; 11 positions match TRBD2. Unmatched junction bases numbered 3, after V lost 5 bases and J lost 3 bases. The CDR3 covers 14 residues. Germline V gene data show CDR1 as LNHDA and CDR2 as SQIVND (reference sequence). CDR3 region: CASSLAGGSYEQYF. The CDR3 bases are TGTGCCAGTAGTTTAGCGGGAGGGAGCTACGAGCAGTACTTC.

This chain links TRBV4-1 with TRBJ2-1; 8 nucleotides agree with TRBD1. CDR3 length equals 16 residues. Trimming took 0 bases from V and 1 from J; bases not matched to a gene: 2. Germline values: CDR1 MGHRA, CDR2 YSYEKL. The chain's CDR3 is CASSQEGQGSYNEQFF. CDR3 DNA: TGCGCCAGCAGCCAAGAAGGACAGGGATCCTACAATGAGCAGTTCTTC.

This chain joins TRBV14 and TRBJ2-6, with D possibly being TRBD1 (6 bases). Per germline, CDR1 SGHDN and CDR2 FVKESK. The CDR3 loop spans 18 amino acids. V dropped 4 bases and J dropped 0 bases, with 16 bases sitting between them. In nucleotides, the CDR3 is TGTGCCAGCAGCCCCGAAGTACAGGGTCCCTCTGGGGCCAACGTCCTGACTTTC. It encodes CASSPEVQGPSGANVLTF.

The V call is TRBV28, the J call TRBJ2-7; 8 bases align to TRBD2. The ends lost 2 bases at V and 6 bases at J; junction bases unmatched: 6. Germline CDR1 reads MDHEN; CDR2 reads SYDVKM. CDR3 size: 14 residues. The CDR3 DNA reads TGTGCCAGCAGTTTACCCGGGAGGGTATTCGAGCAGTACTTC. Translated: CASSLPGRVFEQYF.

This sequence joins TRBV19 and TRBJ1-2; D call uncertain. The length of the CDR3 is 17 residues. V was pared by 4 bases and J by 5 bases, with 23 bases between. CDR1 is LNHDA, CDR2 SQIVND, per germline (reference sequence). The CDR3 nucleotides are TGTGCCAGTAGTACCCTAACCCGCGGCGCACCCCCGTATGGCTACACCTTC. Its translation is CASSTLTRGAPPYGYTF. The whole variable domain, remainder taken from reference TRBV19 and TRBJ1-2, is DGGITQSPKYLFRKEGQNVTLSCEQNLNHDAMYWYRQDPGQGLRLIYYSQIVNDFQKGDIAEGYSVSREKKESFPLTVTSAQKNPTAFYLCASSTLTRGAPPYGYTFGSGTRLTVV.

The genes are TRBV6-5 and TRBJ1-4; 7 nucleotides agree with TRBD1. Germline CDR1 is MNHEY and CDR2 is SVGAGI. CDR3 length: 15 amino acids. The ends lost 6 bases at V and 3 bases at J; junction bases unmatched: 7. The CDR3 DNA reads as TGTGCCAGCAGGATACAGACAGGGCCTAATGAAAAACTGTTTTTT. It yields the protein CASRIQTGPNEKLFF.

This clone was picked up a small number of times. The rearrangement joins TRBV6-5 to TRBJ1-2, with 8 positions matching TRBD1. The trim removed 5 bases at V and 0 bases at J, leaving 5 bases unmatched. The CDR3 totals 15 residues. Germline V gene sequence: CDR1 MNHEY, CDR2 SVGAGI. The CDR3 nucleotides are TGTGCCAGCAGTACCGGACAGGGTTCTAACTATGGCTACACCTTC. It translates to CASSTGQGSNYGYTF.

V and J are TRBV5-5 and TRBJ1-5; 8 bases match TRBD1. Germline values: CDR1 SGHKS, CDR2 YYEKEE (reference sequence). The CDR3 consists of 18 residues. With V trimmed by 4 bases and J by 4 bases, 16 bases remained unmatched. The CDR3 is CASSDAQGETTKNQPQHF. The CDR3 region has the DNA TGTGCCAGCAGCGATGCACAGGGGGAGACCACTAAAAATCAGCCCCAGCATTTT.

This clone occurred once. This sequence joins TRBV6-6 and TRBJ1-3, with 9 bases matching TRBD1. The germline gives CDR1 MNHNY, CDR2 SVGAGI (reference sequence). With 6 bases clipped from V and 3 bases from J, the junction kept 9 bases outside the gene matches. The CDR3 spans 16 residues. In DNA form, the CDR3 reads TGTGCCAGCAGCGACGCCGGGACAGGGATTGGAAACACCATATATTTT. Residues: CASSDAGTGIGNTIYF.

This rearrangement joins TRBV6-5 to TRBJ1-1; 9 nucleotides line up with TRBD1. The V segment lost 6 bases and the J segment 1 base; nucleotides outside the gene matches: 6. Germline loops: CDR1 MNHEY, CDR2 SVGAGI. The CDR3 sequence is 15 residues long. The CDR3 loop reads CASRSTGQGNTEAFF. The CDR3 bases are TGTGCCAGCAGGTCTACGGGACAGGGGAACACTGAAGCTTTCTTT.

The chain combines TRBV5-1 with TRBJ2-5, with TRBD2 matching over 13 bases. V dropped 3 bases and J dropped 5; count of bases not matched to a gene: 10. This CDR3 spans 17 amino acids. CDR1 SGHRS and CDR2 YFSETQ come from the germline V gene. CDR3 loop: CASSSRTSGGLGETQYF. Here the CDR3 DNA reads TGCGCCAGCAGCTCCAGGACTAGCGGGGGCCTCGGGGAGACCCAGTACTTC.

The chain has TRBV4-1 and TRBJ2-6; D is possibly TRBD2 (6 bases). Germline V lookup: CDR1 MGHRA, CDR2 YSYEKL. V was shortened by 4 bases and J by 0 bases, with 10 bases between the two germline ends. The CDR3 has 16 residues. This chain's CDR3 is CASSRDGSSGANVLTF. The DNA for the CDR3 is TGCGCCAGCAGCCGGGACGGGAGCTCTGGGGCCAACGTCCTGACTTTC.

The V call is TRBV29-1, the J call TRBJ2-7; 8 nucleotides agree with TRBD2. V was pared by 3 bases and J by 6 bases, with 4 bases of the junction left unmatched. The CDR3 runs 12 residues. The germline V gene has CDR1 SQVTM and CDR2 ANQGSEA. The CDR3 DNA sequence: TGCAGCGTTGACCCAGGGACTAGCGAGCAGTACTTC. It codes for CSVDPGTSEQYF.

The chain recombines TRBV2 with TRBJ1-2; D not resolved. CDR1 is SNHLY, CDR2 FYNNEI, per germline. The CDR3 length is 13 residues. Trimming shortened V by 6 bases and J by 3 bases, and 11 bases separated the two germline ends. The CDR3 loop is CASRPSVDYGYTF. For the CDR3, the DNA is TGTGCCAGCAGGCCGTCAGTGGACTATGGCTACACCTTC.

This sequence joins TRBV9 and TRBJ1-4, with 7 nucleotides matching TRBD1. Germline V CDR1 and CDR2: SGDLS, YYNGEE. Losses at the gene ends were 5 bases for V and 0 bases for J; bases not matched to a gene: 7. The CDR3 length is 16 residues. In DNA form, the CDR3 reads TGTGCCAGCAGTCAGGGGGGACGCTCAACTAATGAAAAACTGTTTTTT. Translation: CASSQGGRSTNEKLFF.

This chain connects TRBV15 to TRBJ1-1, with 8 bases fitting TRBD1. The ends lost 0 bases at V and 0 bases at J; junction bases unmatched: 6. In germline, CDR1 is LNHNV, CDR2 YYDKDF (reference sequence). The CDR3 totals 17 residues. CDR3: CATSREGTGEMNTEAFF. CDR3 in DNA: TGTGCCACCAGCAGAGAGGGGACAGGAGAGATGAACACTGAAGCTTTCTTT.

This clone was counted between two and nine times. The chain couples TRBV5-6 to TRBJ2-7; TRBD1 matches 8 bases. V shed 4 bases, J shed 8 bases, and the junction held 8 bases outside the gene matches. CDR3 length equals 13 residues. The germline V gene encodes CDR1 SGHDT and CDR2 YYEEEE. DNA for the CDR3: TGTGCCAGCAGCCTCCAAGACAGGGGCAAGCAGTACTTC. Its translation: CASSLQDRGKQYF.

This chain links TRBV16 with TRBJ2-2, with a tentative D call TRBD2 (6 bases). V gave up 0 bases and J gave up 2 bases, with 7 bases separating them. This CDR3 spans 15 amino acids. Germline CDR1 KGHSY, CDR2 FQNENV. CDR3 protein: CASSQSAGNTGELFF. The CDR3 region has the DNA TGTGCCAGCAGCCAATCAGCGGGTAACACCGGGGAGCTGTTTTTT. The full variable domain, its missing parts supplied by reference TRBV16 and TRBJ2-2, is GEEVAQTPKHLVRGEGQKAKLYCAPIKGHSYVFWYQQVLKNEFKFLISFQNENVFDETGMPKERFSAKCLPNSPCSLEIQATKLEDSAVYFCASSQSAGNTGELFFGEGSRLTVL.

DNA of the CDR3: TGTGCCAGCAGTTTATCGGCAGGGGGATATACGCAGTATTTT. Its translation: CASSLSAGGYTQYF. The chain couples TRBV28 to TRBJ2-3; 7 bases align to TRBD1. Germline V CDR1 and CDR2: MDHEN, SYDVKM. This CDR3 is 14 amino acids long. The J segment lost 7 bases and the V segment lost 1 base, leaving 5 bases of the junction unmatched.

This chain connects TRBV19 to TRBJ1-3; a possible D gene is TRBD1 (5 bases). V lost 2 bases and J lost 3, with 14 bases in between. This CDR3 spans 16 amino acids. Germline values: CDR1 LNHDA, CDR2 SQIVND (reference sequence). In DNA, the CDR3 is TGTGCCAGTAGTATACTGGGGCAGGGTAGTGGAAACACCATATATTTT. It translates to CASSILGQGSGNTIYF.

CDR3: CASSLQTGTNEKLFF. The CDR3 DNA follows: TGTGCCAGCAGCCTTCAGACAGGGACTAATGAAAAACTGTTTTTT. This rearrangement joins TRBV9 to TRBJ1-4; 7 nucleotides line up with TRBD1. Germline loops: CDR1 SGDLS, CDR2 YYNGEE. The length of the CDR3 is 15 residues. V dropped 4 bases and J dropped 2; count of bases not matched to a gene: 5.